The clone carrying this T cell receptor (beta chain) rates as medium-sized. Its antigen is as yet unknown. These data belong to a study of vaccination and CD4 T cells after COVID-19. The time point was: late sampling 161 to 241 days after vaccination in three convalescent patients. The treatment here: approximately nine-day PBMC culture with coronavirus spike peptide pools or control peptides (ViraFEST assay). The germline gives CDR1 LNHNV, CDR2 YYDKDF (reference sequence). This CDR3 region has 16 residues. V lost 1 base to trimming and J lost 1 base, with 13 bases between them. Once obtained from cultured CD4+ T cells, the DNA was sequenced using the Oncomine TCR Beta short-read assay. Using its own MiXCR run on the PCR reads, TCRdb lists one record per CDR3 protein. The repertoire holds approximately 25,000 distinct CDR3 sequences, with 28% as singletons.

This chain uses TRBV15 with TRBJ1-1; D is perhaps TRBD1 (5 bases). The receptor was isolated from a human donor who had recovered from COVID-19. This sample comprised CD4+ T cells from blood, cultured in vitro, obtained about 7 months after SARS-CoV-2 vaccination. The CDR3 DNA reads TGTGCCACCAGCAGAGTTGGGGGTTTACGGAACACTGAAGCTTTCTTT. Amino acid sequence: CATSRVGGLRNTEAFF.